The next 25 T cell receptor beta chains were all read from a single sample in a study of control samples from healthy donors and cancer patients. Libraries were prepared by immunoSEQ multiplex PCR; TCRdb keeps only in-frame clonotypes and omits some of them. The repertoire holds some 140,000 clones, with around nine tenths as singletons. Sequencing input: blood. All receptors come from a young woman in good health.

This chain uses TRBV6-1 with TRBJ2-2, with D unresolved. The CDR3 runs 13 residues. The germline CDR1 and CDR2 sequences are MNHNS and SASEGT. The V gene lost 3 bases and the J gene lost 6 bases, with 8 bases spanning the gap. CDR3 coding DNA: TGTGCCAGCAGTGAGCTGTTTCCCGGGGAGCTGTTTTTT. This translates into CASSELFPGELFF.

This chain joins TRBV28 and TRBJ2-1; possible D gene TRBD1, 7 bases. Germline values: CDR1 MDHEN, CDR2 SYDVKM. The CDR3 is made up of 13 amino acids. V dropped 6 bases and J dropped 8 bases, with 14 bases sitting between them. Written as DNA, the CDR3 is TGTGCCAGCAGCCTTCAGGGGGGCGATGAGCAGTTCTTC. Translated: CASSLQGGDEQFF.

J is TRBJ2-1 and V is TRBV4-1; D possibly corresponds to TRBD1 (5 bases). The V and J ends lost 1 base and 5 bases respectively, with 12 bases between them. Germline-derived CDR1 and CDR2 are MGHRA and YSYEKL. This CDR3 is built from 15 residues. The CDR3 protein is CASSQGSRTNNEQFF. The CDR3 DNA is TGCGCCAGCAGCCAAGGGTCGAGGACAAACAATGAGCAGTTCTTC.

V gene TRBV30 combines with J gene TRBJ1-4; 7 nucleotides match TRBD1. Germline values: CDR1 GTSNPN, CDR2 SVGIG (reference sequence). There are 15 residues in the CDR3. J was trimmed by 5 bases and V by 1 base; bases with no gene match: 7. The CDR3 nucleotides read TGTGCCTGGAGTGCCGGGACAGCCCTGAATGAAAAACTGTTTTTT. Its protein product is CAWSAGTALNEKLFF.

The chain combines TRBV7-2 with TRBJ1-5; D uncertain. Between the trimmed V and J ends, which lost 0 bases and 2 bases, there was a span of 8 bases. The CDR3 covers 15 residues. Germline CDR1 and CDR2: SGHTA and FQGNSA. The CDR3 region is CASSLAGWGNQPQHF. CDR3 DNA sequence: TGTGCCAGCAGCTTAGCTGGTTGGGGCAATCAGCCCCAGCATTTT.

The chain joins TRBV27 to TRBJ1-1; perhaps TRBD1 as D (5 bases). Looked up from germline, CDR1 is MNHEY and CDR2 is SMNVEV (reference sequence). The CDR3 is made up of 13 amino acids. V lost 3 bases, J lost 4 bases, and 9 bases lay in between. CDR3 sequence: CASSLWGSTEAFF. In DNA form, the CDR3 reads TGTGCCAGCAGTTTGTGGGGGAGCACTGAAGCTTTCTTT.

V is TRBV2 and J is TRBJ1-5, with D hard to call. The V end was cut by 3 bases, the J end by 3 bases, with 9 bases between. Germline-derived CDR1 and CDR2 are SNHLY and FYNNEI. The CDR3 totals 14 residues. CDR3 sequence (DNA): TGTGCCAGCAGTGACCGCAGGAACAATCAGCCCCAGCATTTT. Translation gives CASSDRRNNQPQHF.

This clone was counted a single time. The chain employs TRBV4-2 and TRBJ2-3; 9 bases are shared with TRBD2. The germline CDR1 and CDR2 sequences are LGHNA and YNFKEQ. V trimming: 4 bases; J trimming: 4 bases; junction bases outside the gene matches: 6. The length of the CDR3 is 15 residues. In nucleotides, the CDR3 is TGTGCCAGCAGCCGGTTAGCGGGAGTGTCAGATACGCAGTATTTT. Translating it yields CASSRLAGVSDTQYF.

This clone was seen a handful of times. V gene TRBV3-1 (or the pseudogene TRBV3-2) combines with J gene TRBJ2-2; 14 bases fit TRBD2. This CDR3 comprises 18 residues. V lost 2 bases, J lost 7 bases, and 9 bases stayed unmatched. Germline V gene sequence: CDR1 LGHDT, CDR2 YNNKEL (reference sequence). Written as DNA, the CDR3 is TGTGCCAGCAGCCAACTTGGACTAGCGGGAGGTCGAAACGGGGAGCTGTTTTTT. Its translation is CASSQLGLAGGRNGELFF.

This chain joins TRBV29-1 and TRBJ2-2; D unclear. V lost 1 base, J lost 5 bases, and 14 bases lay in between. The CDR3 is made up of 15 amino acids. Germline CDR1 reads SQVTM; CDR2 reads ANQGSEA. This chain's CDR3 is CSVEALQLGTGELFF. CDR3 coding DNA: TGCAGCGTTGAAGCTTTGCAGCTAGGGACCGGGGAGCTGTTTTTT.

This clone has just a few counts. The J gene is TRBJ2-2, the V gene TRBV28, with 12 bases aligning to TRBD2. This CDR3 contains 16 residues. V lost 8 bases and J lost 5; bases outside the gene matches: 9. Germline V lookup: CDR1 MDHEN, CDR2 SYDVKM. The CDR3 bases are TGTGCCAGCCAAACGAGGCTAGCGGGAGGGACCGGGGAGCTGTTTTTT. It codes for CASQTRLAGGTGELFF. The whole variable domain, filled in from reference TRBV28 and TRBJ2-2, reads DVKVTQSSRYLVKRTGEKVFLECVQDMDHENMFWYRQDPGLGLRLIYFSYDVKMKEKGDIPEGYSVSREKKERFSLILESASTNQTSMYLCASQTRLAGGTGELFFGEGSRLTVL.

This clone was counted only a few times. V and J are TRBV7-2 and TRBJ2-5, with 8 bases matching TRBD1. Per the germline V gene, CDR1 is SGHTA and CDR2 is FQGNSA. After removal of 5 bases from V and 2 bases from J, the junction contained 4 bases not matched to a gene. This CDR3 comprises 14 residues. The CDR3 nucleotides are TGTGCCAGCAGCATCTACAGGGGGCAAGAGACCCAGTACTTC. Translated, it gives CASSIYRGQETQYF.

The chain joins TRBV4-1 to TRBJ1-5; TRBD1 is a possible D gene (6 bases). Trimming took 3 bases from V and 7 from J, leaving 16 bases between them. This CDR3 is built from 15 residues. The germline CDR1 and CDR2 sequences are MGHRA and YSYEKL. CDR3 coding DNA: TGCGCCAGCAGCCACAGGGAGGGGGTGGACCAGCCCCAGCATTTT. Its protein product is CASSHREGVDQPQHF.

The V call is TRBV5-6, the J call TRBJ2-1; TRBD2 is a possible D gene (6 bases). This CDR3 spans 14 amino acids. Germline-derived CDR1 and CDR2 are SGHDT and YYEEEE. The ends were cut back, 4 bases at V and 3 bases at J, with 11 bases in the middle. The CDR3 DNA is TGTGCCAGCAGCGACGGAGGGGACTACAATGAGCAGTTCTTC. Protein sequence: CASSDGGDYNEQFF.

A remark on this clone: Relative to the germline gene, one junction end is altered; a read error may explain this. The genes are TRBV30 and TRBJ1-3; D not resolved. The CDR3 extends over 14 amino acids. Germline V gene lookup returns CDR1 GTSNPN and CDR2 SVGIG (reference sequence). CDR3 in DNA: TGTGCCTGTAGTGCCGGATTCTCCGGAAACACCATATATTTT. It specifies CACSAGFSGNTIYF.

This clone was observed a handful of times. This chain links TRBV19 with TRBJ1-1, with D possibly matching TRBD1 (5 bases). The CDR3 length is 12 residues. Trimming left V 3 bases short and J 5 bases short, with 7 bases between. The V gene's germline CDR1 is LNHDA and CDR2 SQIVND (reference sequence). CDR3 in amino acids: CASSITGTEAFF. In nucleotides, the CDR3 is TGTGCCAGTAGTATTACAGGAACTGAAGCTTTCTTT.

The chain links TRBV7-2 to TRBJ2-2; D is unresolved. V was cut by 1 base and J by 0 bases, with 6 bases left in between. CDR1 is SGHTA, CDR2 FQGNSA, per germline. The CDR3 totals 15 residues. CDR3 region: CASSLGASNTGELFF. The CDR3 DNA reads TGTGCCAGCAGCTTAGGAGCGTCGAACACCGGGGAGCTGTTTTTT.

The V gene is TRBV7-9, the J gene TRBJ1-1; no firm D call. The germline gives CDR1 SEHNR, CDR2 FQNEAQ (reference sequence). Trimming shortened V by 2 bases and J by 4 bases, and 11 bases separated the two germline ends. There are 14 residues in the CDR3. CDR3 protein: CASSLIVESTEAFF. CDR3 DNA sequence: TGTGCCAGCAGCTTAATTGTGGAAAGCACTGAAGCTTTCTTT. Combining the CDR3 with reference TRBV7-9 and TRBJ1-1 gives the whole variable domain DTGVSQNPRHKITKRGQNVTFRCDPISEHNRLYWYRQTLGQGPEFLTYFQNEAQLEKSRLLSDRFSAERPKGSFSTLEIQRTEQGDSAMYLCASSLIVESTEAFFGQGTRLTVV.

The chain is built from TRBV30 and TRBJ2-5, with TRBD1 matching over 8 bases. The V gene's germline CDR1 is GTSNPN and CDR2 SVGIG (reference sequence). The CDR3 extends over 15 amino acids. After removal of 0 bases from V and 5 bases from J, the junction contained 8 bases not matched to a gene. In nucleotides, the CDR3 is TGTGCCTGGAGTGTATGGACAGGGTTTGGCGAGACCCAGTACTTC. Its translation: CAWSVWTGFGETQYF.

The chain is built from TRBV5-6 and TRBJ2-5, with D tentatively TRBD1 or TRBD2 (5 bases each). V was cut by 4 bases and J by 0 bases, with 10 bases left in between. This CDR3 region has 14 residues. Germline V gene lookup returns CDR1 SGHDT and CDR2 YYEEEE. In DNA form, the CDR3 reads TGTGCCAGCAGCGAAGGGACGAACCAAGAGACCCAGTACTTC. Its translation is CASSEGTNQETQYF.

The rearrangement uses TRBV10-3 and TRBJ1-2; D is possibly TRBD1 (5 bases). Germline V gene lookup returns CDR1 ENHRY and CDR2 SYGVKD. Between the trimmed V and J ends, which lost 4 bases and 4 bases, there was a span of 10 bases. The CDR3 has 13 amino acids. CDR3 sequence (DNA): TGTGCCATCAGTGCTGTTGGGGCCTATGGCTACACCTTC. It specifies CAISAVGAYGYTF.

The chain combines TRBV11-2 with TRBJ2-3; unclear D gene. CDR1 is SGHAT, CDR2 FQNNGV, per germline. This CDR3 contains 15 residues. V dropped 0 bases and J dropped 2 bases, with 9 bases sitting between them. In nucleotides, the CDR3 is TGTGCCAGCAGCTTAGATCCAGAATACACAGATACGCAGTATTTT. Encoded protein: CASSLDPEYTDTQYF.

V gene TRBV28 combines with J gene TRBJ2-3; 11 bases are a match to TRBD2. CDR1 and CDR2 (germline): MDHEN, SYDVKM. J lost 3 bases, V lost 4 bases, and 9 bases had no gene match. The CDR3 totals 17 residues. CDR3 region: CASSSSTSGGYTDTQYF. The CDR3 region has the DNA TGTGCCAGCAGTTCCTCAACTAGCGGGGGTTATACAGATACGCAGTATTTT.

This clone was observed a few times. The V gene is TRBV18, the J gene TRBJ1-6; a weak D match, TRBD1 (5 bases). The CDR3 covers 15 residues. CDR1 is KGHSH and CDR2 is LQKENI in the germline V gene. Trimming removed 3 bases at V and 7 bases at J, with 13 bases between. The CDR3 DNA reads TGTGCCAGCTCACCGGTGAGGGGCCAAAATTCACCCCTCCACTTT. Residues: CASSPVRGQNSPLHF.

This clone was counted once. The chain recombines TRBV3-1 (or the pseudogene TRBV3-2) with TRBJ2-7, with TRBD1 identical over 10 bases. CDR3 length: 18 amino acids. Germline CDR1 LGHDT, CDR2 YNNKEL (reference sequence). After removal of 0 bases from V and 1 base from J, the junction contained 9 bases not matched to a gene. In DNA form, the CDR3 reads TGTGCCAGCAGCCAAGATTCCCCCGGGACAGGGGAATCCTACGAGCAGTACTTC. Residues: CASSQDSPGTGESYEQYF.